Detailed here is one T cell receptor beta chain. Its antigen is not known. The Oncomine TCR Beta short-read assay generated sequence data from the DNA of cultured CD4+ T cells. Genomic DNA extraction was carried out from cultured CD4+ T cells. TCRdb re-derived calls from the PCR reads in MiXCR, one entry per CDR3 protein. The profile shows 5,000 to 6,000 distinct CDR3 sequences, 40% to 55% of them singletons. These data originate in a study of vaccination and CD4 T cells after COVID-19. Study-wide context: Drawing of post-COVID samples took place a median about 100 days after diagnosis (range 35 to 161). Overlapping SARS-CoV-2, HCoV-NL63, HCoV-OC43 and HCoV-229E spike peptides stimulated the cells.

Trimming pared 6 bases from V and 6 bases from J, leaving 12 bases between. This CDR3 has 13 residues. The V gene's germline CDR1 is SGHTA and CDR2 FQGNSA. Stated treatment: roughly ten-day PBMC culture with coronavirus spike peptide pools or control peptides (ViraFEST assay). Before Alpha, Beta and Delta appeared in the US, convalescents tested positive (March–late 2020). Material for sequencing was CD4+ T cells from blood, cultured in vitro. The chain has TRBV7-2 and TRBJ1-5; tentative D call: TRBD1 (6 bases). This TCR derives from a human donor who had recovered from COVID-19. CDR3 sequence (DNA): TGTGCCAGCAGTTTTACAGGGTCTCAGCCCCAGCATTTT. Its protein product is CASSFTGSQPQHF.